The 20 T cell receptor beta chains reported below all come from one sample, sequenced in a study of cytomegalovirus exposure and HLA in healthy donors. PCR was performed using 60 Vbeta and 13 Jbeta primers. Assay: immunoSEQ multiplex PCR; the TCRdb copy retains only in-frame clones and omits some. The sample lists 130,000 to 150,000 clones, around 80% occurring once. Sequencing was done on a sample of PBMCs. Receptors originate from a woman between 35 and 50 years old in good health and CMV-seropositive.

The chain has TRBV5-6 and TRBJ2-5, with TRBD1 as a possible D gene (5 bases). The end of the DNA aligns better with TRBJ2-7, so the J call may be wrong. CDR3 length: 12 amino acids. The germline V gene encodes CDR1 SGHDT and CDR2 YYEEEE. CDR3 region: CASSLTGYEQYF. The CDR3 DNA is TGTGCCAGCAGCTTAACAGGTTACGAGCAGTACTTC.

This rearrangement joins TRBV2 to TRBJ2-2, with D tentatively TRBD1 (5 bases). CDR3 size: 16 residues. Germline CDR1 is SNHLY and CDR2 is FYNNEI. The ends were cut back, 4 bases at V and 0 bases at J, with 12 bases in the middle. DNA of the CDR3: TGTGCCAGCAGTGTTCGACAGAGCGCGAACACCGGGGAGCTGTTTTTT. Protein sequence: CASSVRQSANTGELFF. Full variable domain (outside the CDR3, taken from reference TRBV2 and TRBJ2-2): EPEVTQTPSHQVTQMGQEVILRCVPISNHLYFYWYRQILGQKVEFLVSFYNNEISEKSEIFDDQFSVERPDGSNFTLKIRSTKLEDSAMYFCASSVRQSANTGELFFGEGSRLTVL.

This chain uses TRBV6-5 with TRBJ2-7; 8 bases match TRBD1. Germline V lookup: CDR1 MNHEY, CDR2 SVGAGI. V gave up 6 bases and J gave up 0 bases; unmatched junction bases: 7. The CDR3 runs to 15 residues. CDR3 protein: CASRQDRGPSYEQYF. CDR3 DNA: TGTGCCAGCAGGCAAGACAGGGGACCCTCCTACGAGCAGTACTTC.

The V call is TRBV6-6, the J call TRBJ2-7, with 15 bases aligning to TRBD2. Germline V gene data show CDR1 as MNHNY and CDR2 as SVGAGI (reference sequence). V lost 6 bases to trimming and J lost 2 bases; unmatched junction nucleotides: 5. The CDR3 covers 16 residues. The CDR3 region is CASRGGLAGGPYEQYF. DNA for the CDR3: TGTGCCAGCAGGGGGGGACTAGCGGGGGGACCCTACGAGCAGTACTTC.

This clone was seen just once. This rearrangement joins TRBV18 to TRBJ2-3; unclear D gene. Per the germline V gene, CDR1 is KGHSH and CDR2 is LQKENI. V shed 6 bases and J shed 1 base, with 5 bases lying between them. This CDR3 comprises 12 residues. The CDR3 loop reads CASSLGTDTQYF. The DNA for the CDR3 is TGTGCCAGCTCCCTCGGCACAGATACGCAGTATTTT. Drawing the rest from reference TRBV18 and TRBJ2-3, the complete variable domain is NAGVMQNPRHLVRRRGQEARLRCSPMKGHSHVYWYRQLPEEGLKFMVYLQKENIIDESGMPKERFSAEFPKEGPSILRIQQVVRGDSAAYFCASSLGTDTQYFGPGTRLTVL.

The V call is TRBV6-5, the J call TRBJ1-1; 9 bases are shared with TRBD1. V was clipped by 10 bases and J by 9 bases; unmatched bases: 3. The CDR3 has 10 residues. Germline CDR1 and CDR2: MNHEY and SVGAGI. CDR3 sequence (DNA): TGTGCCACCGGACAGGGGAAAGCTTTCTTT. Protein: CATGQGKAFF.

The CDR3 protein is CASSPRGQATSGNTIYF. The CDR3 region has the DNA TGTGCCAGCTCACCAAGGGGGCAGGCCACCTCTGGAAACACCATATATTTT. The chain has TRBV18 and TRBJ1-3; TRBD1 aligns across 7 bases. This CDR3 is built from 17 residues. Losses at the gene ends were 2 bases for V and 0 bases for J; bases not matched to a gene: 7. Germline CDR1 is KGHSH and CDR2 is LQKENI.

The rearrangement joins TRBV5-5 to TRBJ1-1; D call uncertain. The V gene lost 0 bases and the J gene lost 4 bases, with 7 bases spanning the gap. The germline V gene has CDR1 SGHKS and CDR2 YYEKEE (reference sequence). The CDR3 length is 13 residues. Written as DNA, the CDR3 is TGTGCCAGCAGCTTGGGCCCAGGCACTGAAGCTTTCTTT. Translating it yields CASSLGPGTEAFF.

V is TRBV7-3 and J is TRBJ2-2, with TRBD2 identical over 7 bases. This CDR3 is 15 amino acids long. Germline V CDR1 and CDR2: SGHTA, FQGTGA. J was trimmed by 0 bases and V by 5 bases; bases with no gene match: 3. The CDR3 bases are TGTGCCAGCAGCACCACTAGCGCGAACACCGGGGAGCTGTTTTTT. The encoded protein is CASSTTSANTGELFF.

The J gene is TRBJ1-1, the V gene TRBV7-3; 7 bases map to TRBD1. The CDR3 spans 14 residues. Germline V gene sequence: CDR1 SGHTA, CDR2 FQGTGA. The V gene end was trimmed by 3 bases and the J gene end by 4 bases; junction bases not matched to a gene: 5. The CDR3 spells CASSLWWDSTEAFF. The DNA of the CDR3 is TGTGCCAGCAGCTTGTGGTGGGACAGCACTGAAGCTTTCTTT.

V is TRBV7-3 and J is TRBJ1-1; D gene ambiguous. CDR3 size: 14 residues. The V gene lost 3 bases and the J gene lost 2 bases, with 10 bases spanning the gap. CDR1 is SGHTA and CDR2 is FQGTGA in the germline V gene. The chain's CDR3 is CASSFGPANTEAFF. DNA for the CDR3: TGTGCCAGCAGCTTTGGGCCAGCTAACACTGAAGCTTTCTTT. Filled out from reference TRBV7-3 and TRBJ1-1, the complete variable domain reads GAGVSQTPSNKVTEKGKYVELRCDPISGHTALYWYRQSLGQGPEFLIYFQGTGAADDSGLPNDRFFAVRPEGSVSTLKIQRTERGDSAVYLCASSFGPANTEAFFGQGTRLTVV.

This sequence joins TRBV4-3 and TRBJ1-1; no firm D call. Deletions cut 5 bases from V and 0 bases from J, with 16 bases between. CDR3 length: 16 residues. CDR1 LGHNA and CDR2 YSLEER come from the germline V gene. In DNA form, the CDR3 reads TGCGCCAGCAGCTATGGAGTAGGTGGCCTGAACACTGAAGCTTTCTTT. Its translation: CASSYGVGGLNTEAFF.

The V gene is TRBV5-4, the J gene TRBJ1-1; D possibly corresponds to TRBD1 (5 bases). V lost 1 base, J lost 7 bases, and 14 bases lay in between. Germline V gene lookup returns CDR1 SGHNT and CDR2 YYREEE (reference sequence). This CDR3 comprises 14 residues. The CDR3 region is CASSLPGRASEAFF. Here the CDR3 DNA reads TGTGCCAGCAGCTTGCCTGGCAGGGCTAGTGAAGCTTTCTTT.

In regard to this clone: The germline gene is not matched at one end of the junction; a read error may be the cause. This sequence joins TRBV7-9 and TRBJ2-7, with TRBD2 matching 12 bases. The germline V gene encodes CDR1 SEHNR and CDR2 FQNEAQ (reference sequence). The CDR3 is 15 amino acids. In DNA form, the CDR3 reads TGTTCCAGCAGCTTACTAGCGGGAGGCCCCGACGAGCAGTACTTC. It codes for CSSSLLAGGPDEQYF.

J is TRBJ2-7 and V is TRBV6-5; TRBD2 might be the D (7 bases). Germline CDR1 reads MNHEY; CDR2 reads SVGAGI. This CDR3 region has 15 residues. Deletions cut 0 bases from V and 6 bases from J, with 15 bases between. CDR3 DNA sequence: TGTGCCAGCAGTTACTCAACCATAGGGGGGGGCGAGCAGTACTTC. Translated, it gives CASSYSTIGGGEQYF.

The chain employs TRBV27 and TRBJ2-3; 7 bases map to TRBD2. The CDR3 contains 15 residues. In germline, CDR1 is MNHEY, CDR2 SMNVEV (reference sequence). V was pared by 2 bases and J by 0 bases, with 2 bases of the junction left unmatched. In DNA form, the CDR3 reads TGTGCCAGCAGTTTAGGGCGGGGGAGCACAGATACGCAGTATTTT. Its translation: CASSLGRGSTDTQYF.

V gene TRBV7-9 combines with J gene TRBJ1-2; D not resolved. Germline CDR1 reads SEHNR; CDR2 reads FQNEAQ (reference sequence). V was pared by 3 bases and J by 7 bases, with 12 bases between. CDR3 size: 13 residues. Here the CDR3 reads CASSFTLEGGYTF. The CDR3 DNA reads TGTGCCAGCAGCTTCACCTTAGAGGGTGGCTACACCTTC.

A remark on this clone: The same CDR3 can be traced to other DNA sequences in this sample. This chain connects TRBV20-1 to TRBJ2-7, with a possible D match to TRBD2 (6 bases). Per germline, CDR1 DFQATT and CDR2 SNEGSKA (reference sequence). The CDR3 is made up of 11 amino acids. V lost 3 bases to trimming and J lost 4 bases, with 7 bases between them. The CDR3 loop is CSASGGYEQYF. As DNA, the CDR3 is TGCAGTGCTAGTGGGGGGTACGAGCAGTACTTC.

This chain connects TRBV19 to TRBJ1-5; D uncertain. The CDR3 has 13 residues. Trimming took off 8 bases at V and 6 bases at J, with 14 bases between the two ends. The germline gives CDR1 LNHDA, CDR2 SQIVND (reference sequence). CDR3 residues: CASDTGEVQPQHF. In DNA form, the CDR3 reads TGTGCCAGTGATACTGGAGAGGTTCAGCCCCAGCATTTT. Based on the CDR3 plus reference TRBV19 and TRBJ1-5, the full variable domain is DGGITQSPKYLFRKEGQNVTLSCEQNLNHDAMYWYRQDPGQGLRLIYYSQIVNDFQKGDIAEGYSVSREKKESFPLTVTSAQKNPTAFYLCASDTGEVQPQHFGDGTRLSIL.

This chain uses TRBV27 with TRBJ1-2; D not resolved. Trimming left V 8 bases short and J 1 base short, with 11 bases between. CDR1 and CDR2 from the germline V gene are MNHEY and SMNVEV (reference sequence). This CDR3 is 13 amino acids long. Here the CDR3 reads CASSIGVNYGYTF. The CDR3 DNA reads TGTGCCAGCTCTATCGGGGTTAACTATGGCTACACCTTC.